The 3 T cell receptor beta chains in this list originate from one sample, sequenced in a study of cytomegalovirus exposure and HLA in healthy donors. PCR was performed using 60 Vbeta and 13 Jbeta primers. Libraries were prepared by immunoSEQ multiplex PCR; TCRdb keeps only in-frame clonotypes and omits some of them. This table holds 110,000 to 150,000 clones, 75% to 90% found once. The specimen sequenced was PBMCs. The receptors stem from a female donor in good health and CMV-seronegative.

This clone has just one count. The gene calls are TRBV10-3 and TRBJ2-7, with 9 bases lining up with TRBD1. The length of the CDR3 is 15 residues. Trimming took 6 bases from V and 1 from J; bases not matched to a gene: 7. CDR1 and CDR2 (germline): ENHRY, SYGVKD. The chain's CDR3 is CAIRPGTGSSYEQYF. CDR3 DNA: TGTGCCATCAGGCCCGGGACAGGGTCTTCCTACGAGCAGTACTTC.

CDR3 amino acids: CASSIPGAERVVVRQPQHF. Here the CDR3 DNA reads TGTGCCAGTAGTATCCCCGGTGCGGAACGGGTTGTTGTTCGTCAGCCCCAGCATTTT. The V and J genes are TRBV19 and TRBJ1-5, with D unclear. Germline V gene sequence: CDR1 LNHDA, CDR2 SQIVND (reference sequence). The CDR3 consists of 19 residues. V was pared by 3 bases and J by 6 bases, with 27 bases between. The whole variable domain, filled in from reference TRBV19 and TRBJ1-5, reads DGGITQSPKYLFRKEGQNVTLSCEQNLNHDAMYWYRQDPGQGLRLIYYSQIVNDFQKGDIAEGYSVSREKKESFPLTVTSAQKNPTAFYLCASSIPGAERVVVRQPQHFGDGTRLSIL.

This clone was detected a few times. This chain links TRBV9 with TRBJ2-5; D perhaps matches TRBD2 (6 bases). The CDR3 sequence is 13 residues long. The V end was cut by 0 bases, the J end by 5 bases, with 8 bases between. Germline lookup yields CDR1 SGDLS and CDR2 YYNGEE. The CDR3, as DNA: TGTGCCAGCAGCGTAGAGGGGAGGGAGACCCAGTACTTC. It is translated as CASSVEGRETQYF.